This T cell receptor beta chain was recovered during a study of T cells expressing NK-cell markers. Looking at the study overall: In sorted CD3+CD56+NKG2C+, CD3+CD56+NKG2C- and CD3+CD56-NKG2C+ T cells, TCR beta repertoires were obtained. One of eight sequenced donors was HCMV-seronegative; the other seven were seropositive. General study points: In a few donors, dominant clonotypes made up about 28.3-65% of CD3+CD56-NKG2C+ cells. It is unclear if expanded NKG2C-expressing clones target HCMV antigens.

A note on this clonotype: The antigen is undetermined.

TCRdb re-called the 5' RACE reads, yielding one record per CDR3 amino acid sequence without DNA. The table lists some 450,000 distinct CDR3 sequences. This clonotype was obtained from a woman between 18 and 70 years old in good health. Sequencing input: blood T cells: a sorted CD56 or NKG2C T cell subset, CD4+ or CD8+ T cells, or bulk PBMC T cells (not recorded which).

CDR3 sequence reads: CASSQDRQRANYGYTF. The chain couples TRBV4-3 to TRBJ1-2. The CDR3 has 16 residues. Germline V gives CDR1 LGHNA, CDR2 YSLEER.